This TCR beta chain came from a study of cytomegalovirus exposure and HLA in healthy donors. Data came from immunoSEQ multiplex PCR; TCRdb stores just in-frame clones and leaves some out. In the table there are roughly 50,000 clones, approximately 89% of which are singletons. This receptor was obtained from a woman under 30 in good health and CMV-seropositive. The sequencing sample was made of PBMCs.

CDR3 in DNA: TGCGCCAGCAGCTTGGGACAGGGGAGAAACACCATATATTTT. Its protein is CASSLGQGRNTIYF. The chain combines TRBV5-1 with TRBJ1-3; 8 nucleotides line up with TRBD1. V trimming: 0 bases; J trimming: 5 bases; junction bases outside the gene matches: 1. The CDR3 sequence is 14 residues long. Germline lookup yields CDR1 SGHRS and CDR2 YFSETQ.